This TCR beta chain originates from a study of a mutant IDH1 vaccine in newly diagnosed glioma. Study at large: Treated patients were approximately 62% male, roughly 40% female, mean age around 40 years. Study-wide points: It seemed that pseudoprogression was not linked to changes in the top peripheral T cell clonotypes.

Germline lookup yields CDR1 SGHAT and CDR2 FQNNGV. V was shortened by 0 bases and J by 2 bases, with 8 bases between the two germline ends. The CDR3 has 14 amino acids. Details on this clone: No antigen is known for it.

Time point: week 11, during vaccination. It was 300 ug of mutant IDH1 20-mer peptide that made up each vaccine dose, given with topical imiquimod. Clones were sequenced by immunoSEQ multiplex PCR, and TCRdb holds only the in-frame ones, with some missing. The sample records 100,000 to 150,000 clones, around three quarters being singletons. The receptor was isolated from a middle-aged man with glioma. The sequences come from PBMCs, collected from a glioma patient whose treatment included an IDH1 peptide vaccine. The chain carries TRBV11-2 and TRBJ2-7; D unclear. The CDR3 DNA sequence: TGTGCCAGCAGCTTAGACGCAGACACCTACGAGCAGTACTTC. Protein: CASSLDADTYEQYF.